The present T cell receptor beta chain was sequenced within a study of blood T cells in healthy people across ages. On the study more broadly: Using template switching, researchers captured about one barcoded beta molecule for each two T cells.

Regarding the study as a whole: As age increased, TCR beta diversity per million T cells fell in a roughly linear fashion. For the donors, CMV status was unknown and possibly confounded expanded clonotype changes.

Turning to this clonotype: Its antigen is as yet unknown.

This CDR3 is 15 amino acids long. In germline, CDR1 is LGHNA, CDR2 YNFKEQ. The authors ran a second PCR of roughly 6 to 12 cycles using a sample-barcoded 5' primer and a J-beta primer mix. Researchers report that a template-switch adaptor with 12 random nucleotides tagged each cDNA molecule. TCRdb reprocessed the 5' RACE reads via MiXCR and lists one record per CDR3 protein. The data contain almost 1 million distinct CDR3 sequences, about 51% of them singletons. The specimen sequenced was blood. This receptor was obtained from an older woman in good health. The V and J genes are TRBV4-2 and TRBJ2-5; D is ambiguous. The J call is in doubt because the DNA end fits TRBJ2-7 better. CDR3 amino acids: CASSPAPNTWYEQYF. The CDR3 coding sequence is TGTGCCAGCAGCCCGGCACCAAACACGTGGTACGAGCAGTACTTC.